The 22 T cell receptor beta chains presented below share a single source sample, sequenced in a study of patients and donors after allogeneic stem cell transplantation. Each CDR3 protein gets one entry after TCRdb re-called the RT-PCR reads with MiXCR. The profile covers approximately 160,000 distinct CDR3 sequences, with about 30% appearing a single time and 2.5% to 3.5% taken by the ten largest. The source material was blood, either unsorted or a sorted T cell fraction (not recorded which). The receptors originated from a human donor who was either an allogeneic HSCT recipient or a stem cell or donor lymphocyte infusion donor (not recorded which). It is not recorded whose cells these are; they may come from a transplant donor.

The chain employs TRBV25-1 and TRBJ1-2, with D unresolved. The V gene's germline CDR1 is MGHDK and CDR2 SYGVNS. V was shortened by 2 bases and J by 4 bases, with 11 bases between the two germline ends. The CDR3 sequence is 14 residues long. CDR3 sequence: CASSEPGTSYGYTF. The CDR3 DNA reads as TGTGCCAGCAGTGAACCCGGCACATCCTATGGCTACACCTTC.

The rearrangement uses TRBV6-4 and TRBJ1-2; maybe TRBD1 (5 bases). Trimming took 0 bases from V and 1 from J, leaving 15 bases between them. The length of the CDR3 is 17 residues. CDR1 is MRHNA, CDR2 SNTAGT, per germline. CDR3 DNA sequence: TGTGCCAGCAGTGACTCCGGGACCTATAGTCTTAACTATGGCTACACCTTC. Its translation is CASSDSGTYSLNYGYTF.

V usage is TRBV29-1 and J usage is TRBJ2-7; 8 bases agree with TRBD1. Looked up from germline, CDR1 is SQVTM and CDR2 is ANQGSEA. This CDR3 comprises 13 residues. Losses at the gene ends were 3 bases for V and 3 bases for J; bases not matched to a gene: 4. The CDR3 loop reads CSVEEDRDYEQYF. Here the CDR3 DNA reads TGCAGCGTTGAGGAGGACAGGGACTACGAGCAGTACTTC.

This clonotype was observed a few times. The genes are TRBV15 and TRBJ1-1; D gene unclear. The ends were cut back, 7 bases at V and 0 bases at J, with 15 bases in the middle. Germline values: CDR1 LNHNV, CDR2 YYDKDF (reference sequence). The CDR3 covers 15 residues. CDR3 nucleotides: TGTGCCACCACCGCAACACTGGTGATGAACACTGAAGCTTTCTTT. The encoded protein is CATTATLVMNTEAFF.

V and J are TRBV5-1 and TRBJ2-1; TRBD1 matches 11 bases. CDR3 length equals 16 residues. V gave up 1 base and J gave up 10 bases; unmatched junction bases: 10. The germline CDR1 and CDR2 sequences are SGHRS and YFSETQ. The CDR3 is CASSLFGTGGREEQFF. DNA for the CDR3: TGCGCCAGCAGCTTGTTTGGGACAGGGGGAAGGGAGGAGCAGTTCTTC.

This clonotype came up a few times. The chain carries TRBV27 and TRBJ1-5, with D possibly matching TRBD1 (5 bases). The germline gives CDR1 MNHEY, CDR2 SMNVEV (reference sequence). V was clipped by 2 bases and J by 5 bases, with 10 bases between them. The CDR3 sequence is 14 residues long. CDR3 coding DNA: TGTGCCAGCAGTTTAAGCGACAGCTATCAGCCCCAGCATTTT. Translating gives CASSLSDSYQPQHF.

This clonotype was detected only a few times. The J gene is TRBJ2-1, the V gene TRBV7-6, with TRBD2 matching 7 bases. CDR1 and CDR2 (germline): SGHVS, FNYEAQ. After removal of 4 bases from V and 10 bases from J, the junction contained 1 base not matched to a gene. This CDR3 comprises 11 residues. CDR3 coding DNA: TGTGCCAGCAGCTCTAGCGGAGAGCAGTTCTTC. Protein: CASSSSGEQFF.

The genes are TRBV12-3 or TRBV12-4 and TRBJ2-1, with 9 bases lining up with TRBD2. V shed 5 bases, J shed 4 bases, and the junction held 3 bases outside the gene matches. CDR3 size: 14 residues. CDR3 sequence reads: CASSNLAGYNEQFF. In DNA form, the CDR3 reads TGTGCCAGCAGTAACCTAGCGGGGTACAATGAGCAGTTCTTC.

This clonotype has a handful of counts. This rearrangement joins TRBV20-1 to TRBJ1-5, with 8 bases fitting TRBD1. The CDR3 extends over 14 amino acids. The V and J ends lost 3 bases and 7 bases, in that order; junction bases with no gene match: 8. CDR1 DFQATT and CDR2 SNEGSKA come from the germline V gene (reference sequence). The CDR3 nucleotides read TGCAGTGCTAGGGACAGGGCGTTTGGGCAGCCCCAGCATTTT. Amino acid sequence: CSARDRAFGQPQHF.

There are a few counts of this clonotype. This sequence joins TRBV27 and TRBJ2-7; D remains ambiguous. Germline V gene data show CDR1 as MNHEY and CDR2 as SMNVEV (reference sequence). This CDR3 contains 16 residues. V was clipped by 4 bases and J by 3 bases, with 19 bases between them. In DNA form, the CDR3 reads TGTGCCAGCAGTTCATCATTACACGACCAATTCTACGAGCAGTACTTC. It yields the protein CASSSSLHDQFYEQYF.

CDR3 loop: CASSPAGGAVEQYF. CDR3 DNA: TGTGCCAGCTCACCGGCGGGAGGGGCAGTCGAGCAGTACTTC. The chain couples TRBV18 to TRBJ2-7, with 9 bases aligning to TRBD2. V shed 3 bases, J shed 6 bases, and the junction held 6 bases outside the gene matches. CDR3 length equals 14 residues. Germline V gene data show CDR1 as KGHSH and CDR2 as LQKENI.

The chain links TRBV11-2 to TRBJ1-3; D gene uncertain. The germline CDR1 and CDR2 sequences are SGHAT and FQNNGV. The CDR3 has 13 amino acids. V gave up 0 bases and J gave up 6 bases, with 6 bases separating them. CDR3 residues: CASSLDRTNTIYF. As DNA, the CDR3 is TGTGCCAGCAGCTTAGACAGGACAAACACCATATATTTT. Full variable domain (missing parts from reference TRBV11-2 and TRBJ1-3): EAGVAQSPRYKIIEKRQSVAFWCNPISGHATLYWYQQILGQGPKLLIQFQNNGVVDDSQLPKDRFSAERLKGVDSTLKIQPAKLEDSAVYLCASSLDRTNTIYFGEGSWLTVV.

This clonotype has more than one count but fewer than ten. The chain employs TRBV28 and TRBJ2-7; D gene uncertain. The germline V gene encodes CDR1 MDHEN and CDR2 SYDVKM. The CDR3 is 15 residues long. V was clipped by 7 bases and J by 2 bases, with 18 bases between them. The CDR3 region has the DNA TGTGCCAGCATTGCCCGGGCCCTTGGCCCCTACGAGCAGTACTTC. Protein product: CASIARALGPYEQYF. The variable domain in full, completed from reference TRBV28 and TRBJ2-7, reads DVKVTQSSRYLVKRTGEKVFLECVQDMDHENMFWYRQDPGLGLRLIYFSYDVKMKEKGDIPEGYSVSREKKERFSLILESASTNQTSMYLCASIARALGPYEQYFGPGTRLTVT.

This clonotype occurred a few times. The rearrangement links TRBV29-1 to TRBJ2-1; 7 bases align to TRBD2. This CDR3 is 13 amino acids long. V trimming: 3 bases; J trimming: 3 bases; junction bases outside the gene matches: 2. Germline CDR1 and CDR2: SQVTM and ANQGSEA. The CDR3 loop reads CSVDASGYNEQFF. DNA for the CDR3: TGCAGCGTTGACGCTAGCGGCTACAATGAGCAGTTCTTC.

V is TRBV7-9 and J is TRBJ1-2, with unresolved D. The CDR3 contains 13 residues. V was clipped by 4 bases and J by 2 bases, with 8 bases between them. Looked up from germline, CDR1 is SEHNR and CDR2 is FQNEAQ (reference sequence). CDR3 sequence: CASSSTVNYGYTF. The CDR3 nucleotides read TGTGCCAGCAGCTCCACAGTCAACTATGGCTACACCTTC.

This clonotype has just a few counts. The chain links TRBV12-3 or TRBV12-4 to TRBJ2-3; 12 positions agree with TRBD1. There are 14 residues in the CDR3. With 6 bases clipped from V and 8 bases from J, the junction kept 6 bases outside the gene matches. CDR3 nucleotides: TGTGCCAGCAGAAGGGACAGGGGGCTGGCTACGCAGTATTTT. It encodes CASRRDRGLATQYF.

This clonotype was detected only a few times. The chain employs TRBV19 and TRBJ2-4, with a possible D match to TRBD2 (6 bases). Trimming removed 6 bases at V and 0 bases at J, with 6 bases between. Germline lookup yields CDR1 LNHDA and CDR2 SQIVND (reference sequence). This CDR3 is built from 13 residues. In DNA form, the CDR3 reads TGTGCCAGTAGGGAGGGAGCCAAAAACATTCAGTACTTC. Its protein is CASREGAKNIQYF.

This clonotype has more than one count but fewer than ten. This chain uses TRBV2 with TRBJ2-3; D not resolved. The ends were cut back, 0 bases at V and 5 bases at J, with 9 bases in the middle. The germline gives CDR1 SNHLY, CDR2 FYNNEI. There are 14 residues in the CDR3. CDR3 protein: CASSEATIRDTQYF. CDR3 DNA sequence: TGTGCCAGCAGTGAAGCTACTATAAGAGATACGCAGTATTTT.

The gene calls are TRBV5-1 and TRBJ1-1; weak D call: TRBD1 (6 bases). Germline V gene data show CDR1 as SGHRS and CDR2 as YFSETQ. The V end lost 0 bases, the J end lost 4 bases, and 13 bases lay between the germline ends. The CDR3 is 15 amino acids. CDR3: CASSLVSGAGTEAFF. DNA for the CDR3: TGCGCCAGCAGCTTGGTATCAGGGGCTGGCACTGAAGCTTTCTTT. The whole variable domain, filled in from reference TRBV5-1 and TRBJ1-1, reads KAGVTQTPRYLIKTRGQQVTLSCSPISGHRSVSWYQQTPGQGLQFLFEYFSETQRNKGNFPGRFSGRQFSNSRSEMNVSTLELGDSALYLCASSLVSGAGTEAFFGQGTRLTVV.

J is TRBJ2-7 and V is TRBV7-2; TRBD2 aligns across 7 bases. Germline V gives CDR1 SGHTA, CDR2 FQGNSA. V shed 1 base and J 3 bases; nucleotides not matched to a gene: 6. The CDR3 has 15 amino acids. Written as DNA, the CDR3 is TGTGCCAGCAGCTTAGTGGGAGCGGGGTACTACGAGCAGTACTTC. Translating gives CASSLVGAGYYEQYF.

This clonotype occurred once. The chain carries TRBV4-2 and TRBJ1-1, with D perhaps TRBD1 (5 bases). Germline V gene sequence: CDR1 LGHNA, CDR2 YNFKEQ. V was clipped by 4 bases and J by 3 bases, with 21 bases between them. The CDR3 has 17 residues. For the CDR3, the DNA is TGTGCCAGCAGCCCCTGGTCAGGGATGGGAATGTACACTGAAGCTTTCTTT. It yields the protein CASSPWSGMGMYTEAFF.

The rearrangement joins TRBV19 to TRBJ2-1; possible D gene TRBD2, 6 bases. CDR1 and CDR2 (germline): LNHDA, SQIVND (reference sequence). The CDR3 length is 14 residues. Trimming stripped 5 bases from V and 6 bases from J, with 14 bases between. Here the CDR3 DNA reads TGTGCCAGTAGTGAGGGTGCGGGGACCAATGAGCAGTTCTTC. This sequence encodes CASSEGAGTNEQFF.